Reported below is one T cell receptor (beta chain). The source of the sample is a study of T cell changes during pregnancy in multiple sclerosis. V lost 1 base, J lost 4 bases, and 12 bases lay in between. Looked up from germline, CDR1 is SGHNT and CDR2 is YYREEE (reference sequence). The CDR3 is made up of 14 amino acids. Only in-frame clones appear in the TCRdb table, and some are missing; sequencing was by immunoSEQ multiplex PCR. The sample has roughly 100,000 clones, roughly 90% seen once; the top ten hold less than 2%. The chain recombines TRBV5-4 with TRBJ2-7; D perhaps matches TRBD2 (5 bases). Specimen: peripheral blood, collected after pregnancy. This clonotype was sampled from a female donor with multiple sclerosis, enrolled in a pregnancy study. The CDR3 is CASSLIGVGYEQYF. The CDR3 DNA reads as TGTGCCAGCAGCTTGATCGGGGTGGGGTACGAGCAGTACTTC. The variable domain in full, completed from reference TRBV5-4 and TRBJ2-7, reads ETGVTQSPTHLIKTRGQQVTLRCSSQSGHNTVSWYQQALGQGPQFIFQYYREEENGRGNFPPRFSGLQFPNYSSELNVNALELDDSALYLCASSLIGVGYEQYFGPGTRLTVT.